This T cell receptor (beta chain) was sequenced for a study of graft-versus-host responses after intestinal transplantation. TCRdb's copy holds only in-frame clones and misses some; the assay was immunoSEQ multiplex PCR. The table shows 30,000 to 40,000 clones, with roughly four fifths occurring only once. This clone came up once. Looked up from germline, CDR1 is SGHTA and CDR2 is FQGNSA. The length of the CDR3 is 15 residues. The germline V and J ends were trimmed by 5 bases and 5 bases, with 18 bases remaining between them. This clonotype originated in a human patient who received an intestinal transplant, so some T cells may come from the graft donor. The chain couples TRBV7-2 to TRBJ2-5, with a weak D call TRBD2 (5 bases). The material sequenced was PBMCs, taken about 160 weeks after transplant. CDR3 bases: TGTGCCAGCAGCCAGATGGACTCCTTCGGGGAGACCCAGTACTTC. Its protein product is CASSQMDSFGETQYF.